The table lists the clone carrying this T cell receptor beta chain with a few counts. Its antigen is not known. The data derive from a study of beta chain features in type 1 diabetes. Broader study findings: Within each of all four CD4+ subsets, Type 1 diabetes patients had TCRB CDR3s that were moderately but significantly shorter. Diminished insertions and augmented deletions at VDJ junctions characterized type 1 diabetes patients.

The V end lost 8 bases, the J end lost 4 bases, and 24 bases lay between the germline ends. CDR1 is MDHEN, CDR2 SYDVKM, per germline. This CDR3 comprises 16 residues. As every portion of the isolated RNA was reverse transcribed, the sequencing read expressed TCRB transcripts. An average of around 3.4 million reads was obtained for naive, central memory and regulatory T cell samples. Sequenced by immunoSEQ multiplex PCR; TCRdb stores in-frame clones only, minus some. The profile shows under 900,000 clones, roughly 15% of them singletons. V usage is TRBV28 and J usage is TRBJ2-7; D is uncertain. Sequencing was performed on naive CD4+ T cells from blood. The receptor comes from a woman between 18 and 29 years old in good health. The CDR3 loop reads CASPLKPDSDGYEQYF. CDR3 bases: TGTGCCAGCCCCCTAAAACCGGATTCAGACGGTTACGAGCAGTACTTC.